Below, one TCR beta chain is given with its context. The data were taken from a study of blood T cell repertoires in COVID-19. Study in general: Donors in the United States, Italy and Spain gave samples during acute or convalescent COVID-19. PBMCs, B-cell-depleted T cells, or T cells were the source of the cDNA or gDNA that made up the material.

From germline, CDR1 is SGHRS and CDR2 YFSETQ. Trimming took off 1 base at V and 0 bases at J, with 6 bases between the two ends. The CDR3 is 14 amino acids. Source study methods: The authors estimated nucleated cell counts from reference gene primer amplification. Sequenced by immunoSEQ multiplex PCR; TCRdb stores in-frame clones only, minus some. That table supplies the V and J calls and clone size; D and trimming were determined from the DNA. The data show 230,000 or so clones, with over 70% seen just once and more than 6.5% held by the top ten. The sequence was collected from a man aged 40-49 years with active or convalescent COVID-19. The V and J genes are TRBV5-1 and TRBJ2-3; possibly TRBD1 for D (5 bases). Sequenced: peripheral blood. CDR3 bases: TGCGCCAGCAGCTTGCAGGGTAGCACAGATACGCAGTATTTT. Its protein is CASSLQGSTDTQYF.